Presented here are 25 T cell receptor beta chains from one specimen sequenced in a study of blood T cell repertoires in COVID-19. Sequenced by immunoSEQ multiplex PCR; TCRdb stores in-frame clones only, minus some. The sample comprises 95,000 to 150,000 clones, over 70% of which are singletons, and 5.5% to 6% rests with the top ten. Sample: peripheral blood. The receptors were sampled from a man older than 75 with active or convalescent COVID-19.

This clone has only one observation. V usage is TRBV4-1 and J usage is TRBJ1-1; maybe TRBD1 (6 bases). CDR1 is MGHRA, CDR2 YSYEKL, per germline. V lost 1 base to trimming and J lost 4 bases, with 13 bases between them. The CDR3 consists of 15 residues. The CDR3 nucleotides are TGCGCCAGCAGCCAAGCGGTTACAGGGATCACTGAAGCTTTCTTT. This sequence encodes CASSQAVTGITEAFF.

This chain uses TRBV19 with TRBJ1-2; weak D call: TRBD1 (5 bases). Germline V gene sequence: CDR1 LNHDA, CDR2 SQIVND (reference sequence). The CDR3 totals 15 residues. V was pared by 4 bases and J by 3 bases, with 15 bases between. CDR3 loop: CASSKGDSTHYGYTF. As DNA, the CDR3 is TGTGCCAGTAGTAAAGGGGACTCTACCCACTATGGCTACACCTTC.

CDR3 nucleotides: TGTGCCAGTAGTCCCCGCGGCGGGGGTTGGGAGACCCAGTACTTC. It codes for CASSPRGGGWETQYF. The chain uses TRBV19 and TRBJ2-5; TRBD2 matches at 7 bases. V gave up 5 bases and J gave up 5 bases; unmatched junction bases: 11. Germline assignment: CDR1 LNHDA and CDR2 SQIVND (reference sequence). This CDR3 contains 15 residues.

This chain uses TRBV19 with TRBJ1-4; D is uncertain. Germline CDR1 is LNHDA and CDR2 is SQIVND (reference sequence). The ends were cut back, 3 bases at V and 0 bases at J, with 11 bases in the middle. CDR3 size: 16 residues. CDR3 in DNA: TGTGCCAGTAGTATCGCAGACACAGCAACTAATGAAAAACTGTTTTTT. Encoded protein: CASSIADTATNEKLFF.

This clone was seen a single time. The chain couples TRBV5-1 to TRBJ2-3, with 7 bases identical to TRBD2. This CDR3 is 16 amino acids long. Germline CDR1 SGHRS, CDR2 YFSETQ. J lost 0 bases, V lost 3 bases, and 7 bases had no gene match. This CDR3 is CASSWGTTTSTDTQYF. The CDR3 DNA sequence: TGCGCCAGCAGCTGGGGGACTACAACTAGCACAGATACGCAGTATTTT.

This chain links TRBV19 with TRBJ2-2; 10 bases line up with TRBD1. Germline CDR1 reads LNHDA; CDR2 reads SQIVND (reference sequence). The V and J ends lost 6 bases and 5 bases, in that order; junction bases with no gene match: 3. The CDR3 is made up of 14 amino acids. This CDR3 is CASRRDRGTGELFF. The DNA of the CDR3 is TGTGCCAGTAGGAGGGACAGGGGAACCGGGGAGCTGTTTTTT.

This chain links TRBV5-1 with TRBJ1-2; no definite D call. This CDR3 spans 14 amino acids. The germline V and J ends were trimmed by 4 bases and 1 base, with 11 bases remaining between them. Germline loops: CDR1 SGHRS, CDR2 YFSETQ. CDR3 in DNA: TGCGCCAGCAGCACCCTGGCGGGTAACTATGGCTACACCTTC. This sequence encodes CASSTLAGNYGYTF.

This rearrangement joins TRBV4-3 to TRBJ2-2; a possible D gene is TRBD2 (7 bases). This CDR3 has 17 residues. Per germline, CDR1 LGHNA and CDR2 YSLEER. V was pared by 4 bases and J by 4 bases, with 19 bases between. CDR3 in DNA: TGCGCCAGCAGCCCTTCTCTCGGGGGGCGGGGCACCGGGGAGCTGTTTTTT. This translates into CASSPSLGGRGTGELFF.

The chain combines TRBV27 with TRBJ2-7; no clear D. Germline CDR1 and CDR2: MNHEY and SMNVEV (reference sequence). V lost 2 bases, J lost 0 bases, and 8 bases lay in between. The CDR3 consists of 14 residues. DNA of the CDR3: TGTGCCAGCAGTTTACAGGCAACCTCCTACGAGCAGTACTTC. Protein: CASSLQATSYEQYF.

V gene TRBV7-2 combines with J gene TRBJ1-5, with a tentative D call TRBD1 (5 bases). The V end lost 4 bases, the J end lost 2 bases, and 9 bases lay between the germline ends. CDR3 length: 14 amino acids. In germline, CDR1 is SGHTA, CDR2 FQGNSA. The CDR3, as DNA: TGTGCCAGCAGCTCAGGGTATGGCAATCAGCCCCAGCATTTT. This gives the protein CASSSGYGNQPQHF.

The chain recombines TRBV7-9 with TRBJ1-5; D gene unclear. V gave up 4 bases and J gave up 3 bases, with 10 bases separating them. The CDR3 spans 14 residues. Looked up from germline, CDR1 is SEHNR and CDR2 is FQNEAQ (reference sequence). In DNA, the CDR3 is TGTGCCAGCAGCTCGGGAGCCTACAATCAGCCCCAGCATTTT. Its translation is CASSSGAYNQPQHF. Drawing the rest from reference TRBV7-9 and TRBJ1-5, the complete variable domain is DTGVSQNPRHKITKRGQNVTFRCDPISEHNRLYWYRQTLGQGPEFLTYFQNEAQLEKSRLLSDRFSAERPKGSFSTLEIQRTEQGDSAMYLCASSSGAYNQPQHFGDGTRLSIL.

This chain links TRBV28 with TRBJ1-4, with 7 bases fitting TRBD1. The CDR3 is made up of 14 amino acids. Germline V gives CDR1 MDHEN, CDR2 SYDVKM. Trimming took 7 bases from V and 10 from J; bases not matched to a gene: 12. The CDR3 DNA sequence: TGTGCCAGCACCGAGACAGGGAAGAGGAGAAAACTGTTTTTT. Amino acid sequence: CASTETGKRRKLFF. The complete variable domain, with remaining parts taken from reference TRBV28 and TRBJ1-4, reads DVKVTQSSRYLVKRTGEKVFLECVQDMDHENMFWYRQDPGLGLRLIYFSYDVKMKEKGDIPEGYSVSREKKERFSLILESASTNQTSMYLCASTETGKRRKLFFGSGTQLSVL.

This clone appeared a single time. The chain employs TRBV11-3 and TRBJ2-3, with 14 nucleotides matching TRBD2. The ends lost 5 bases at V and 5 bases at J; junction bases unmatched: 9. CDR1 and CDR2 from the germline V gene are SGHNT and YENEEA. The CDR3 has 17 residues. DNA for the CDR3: TGTGCCAGCAGCCTCGGACTAGCGGGGGGAGGGGTAGATACGCAGTATTTT. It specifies CASSLGLAGGGVDTQYF. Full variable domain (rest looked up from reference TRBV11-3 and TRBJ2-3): EAGVVQSPRYKIIEKKQPVAFWCNPISGHNTLYWYLQNLGQGPELLIRYENEEAVDDSQLPKDRFSAERLKGVDSTLKIQPAELGDSAVYLCASSLGLAGGGVDTQYFGPGTRLTVL.

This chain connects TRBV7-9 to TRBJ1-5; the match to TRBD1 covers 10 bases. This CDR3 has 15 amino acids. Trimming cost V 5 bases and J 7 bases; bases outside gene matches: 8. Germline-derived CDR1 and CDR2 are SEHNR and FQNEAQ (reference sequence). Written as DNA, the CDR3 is TGTGCCAGCAGCCCAAAGGGGACAGGGGACCAGCCCCAGCATTTT. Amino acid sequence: CASSPKGTGDQPQHF.

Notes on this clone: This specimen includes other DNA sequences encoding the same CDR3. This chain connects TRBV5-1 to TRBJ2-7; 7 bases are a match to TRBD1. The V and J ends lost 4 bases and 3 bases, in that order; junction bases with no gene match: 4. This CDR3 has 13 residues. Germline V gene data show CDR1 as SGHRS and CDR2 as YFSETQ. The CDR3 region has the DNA TGCGCCAGCAGCCTAGGACAGGTCTACGAGCAGTACTTC. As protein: CASSLGQVYEQYF. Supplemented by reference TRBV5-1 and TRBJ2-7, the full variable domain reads KAGVTQTPRYLIKTRGQQVTLSCSPISGHRSVSWYQQTPGQGLQFLFEYFSETQRNKGNFPGRFSGRQFSNSRSEMNVSTLELGDSALYLCASSLGQVYEQYFGPGTRLTVT.

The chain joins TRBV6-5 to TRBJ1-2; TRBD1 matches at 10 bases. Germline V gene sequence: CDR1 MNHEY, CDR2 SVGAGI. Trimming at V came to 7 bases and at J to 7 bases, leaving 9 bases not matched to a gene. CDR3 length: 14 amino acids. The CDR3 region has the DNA TGTGCCAGCACCCTCGGGACAGGGGTCATTGGCTACACCTTC. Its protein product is CASTLGTGVIGYTF.

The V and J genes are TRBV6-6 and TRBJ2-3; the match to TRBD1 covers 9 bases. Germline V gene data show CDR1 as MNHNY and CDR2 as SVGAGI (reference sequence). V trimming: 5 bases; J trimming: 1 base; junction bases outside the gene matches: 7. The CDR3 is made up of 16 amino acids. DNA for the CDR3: TGTGCCAGCAGTCAACCAAGGACAGGGGGCACAGATACGCAGTATTTT. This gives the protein CASSQPRTGGTDTQYF.

Here the CDR3 reads CASSLERTVYGYTF. The CDR3 DNA reads as TGTGCCAGCAGCTTAGAACGGACAGTCTATGGCTACACCTTC. The chain couples TRBV7-2 to TRBJ1-2; perhaps TRBD1 as D (6 bases). CDR3 length: 14 amino acids. Trimming pared 1 base from V and 4 bases from J, leaving 10 bases between. Germline V gene data show CDR1 as SGHTA and CDR2 as FQGNSA.

CDR3 residues: CASSRVGTEAFF. The CDR3 DNA reads TGTGCCAGCAGCCGGGTGGGCACTGAAGCTTTCTTT. V is TRBV7-2 and J is TRBJ1-1, with D uncertain. This CDR3 is built from 12 residues. Germline V gene sequence: CDR1 SGHTA, CDR2 FQGNSA. V lost 5 bases and J 4 bases, leaving 8 bases between the germline ends.

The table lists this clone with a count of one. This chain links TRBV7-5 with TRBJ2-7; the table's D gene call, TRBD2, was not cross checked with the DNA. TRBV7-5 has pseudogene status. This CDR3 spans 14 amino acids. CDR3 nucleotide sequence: TGTGTCAGAAGCTCCCTAACGGGGGTTCACGAGCAGTACTTC. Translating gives CVRSSLTGVHEQYF.

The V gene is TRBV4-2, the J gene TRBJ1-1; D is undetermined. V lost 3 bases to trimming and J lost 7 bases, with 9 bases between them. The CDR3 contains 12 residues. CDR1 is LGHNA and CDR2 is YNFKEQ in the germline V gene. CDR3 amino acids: CASSQVHGEAFF. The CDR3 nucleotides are TGTGCCAGCAGCCAGGTGCACGGTGAAGCTTTCTTT.

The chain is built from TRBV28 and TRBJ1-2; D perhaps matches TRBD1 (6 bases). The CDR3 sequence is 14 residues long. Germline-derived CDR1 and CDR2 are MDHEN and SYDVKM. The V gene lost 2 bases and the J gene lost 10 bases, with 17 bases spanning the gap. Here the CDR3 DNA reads TGTGCCAGCAGTTTAGCGTCGCCAGGGGAAGACTACACCTTC. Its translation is CASSLASPGEDYTF.

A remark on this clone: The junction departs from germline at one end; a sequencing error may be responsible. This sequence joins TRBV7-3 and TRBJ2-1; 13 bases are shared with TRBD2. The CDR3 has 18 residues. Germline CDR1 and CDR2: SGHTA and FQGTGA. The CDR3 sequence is CASSLTSGGAVGHNEQFF. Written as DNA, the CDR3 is TGTGCCAGCAGCCTAACTAGCGGGGGGGCGGTAGGTCACAATGAGCAGTTCTTC. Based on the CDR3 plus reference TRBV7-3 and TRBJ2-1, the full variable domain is GAGVSQTPSNKVTEKGKYVELRCDPISGHTALYWYRQSLGQGPEFLIYFQGTGAADDSGLPNDRFFAVRPEGSVSTLKIQRTERGDSAVYLCASSLTSGGAVGHNEQFFGPGTRLTVL.

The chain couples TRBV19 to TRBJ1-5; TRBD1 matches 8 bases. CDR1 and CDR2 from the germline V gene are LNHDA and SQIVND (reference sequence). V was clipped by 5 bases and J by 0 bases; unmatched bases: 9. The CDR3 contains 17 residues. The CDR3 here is CASSPGQGGLSNQPQHF. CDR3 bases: TGTGCCAGTAGTCCTGGACAGGGAGGGCTTAGCAATCAGCCCCAGCATTTT.

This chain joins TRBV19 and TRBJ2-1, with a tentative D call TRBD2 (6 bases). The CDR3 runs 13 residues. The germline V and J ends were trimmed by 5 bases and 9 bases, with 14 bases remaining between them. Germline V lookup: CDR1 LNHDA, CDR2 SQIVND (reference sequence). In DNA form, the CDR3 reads TGTGCCAGTAGTGTTCTAGCGTGGGGTGAGCAGTTCTTC. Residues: CASSVLAWGEQFF.